Listed below are T cell receptor beta chains from one sample, sequenced in a study of blood T cell repertoires in COVID-19. Produced via immunoSEQ multiplex PCR; TCRdb's table is partial and in-frame only. The sample yields some 56,000 clones, 85% to 90% seen once. Sample: peripheral blood. Receptors originate from a woman aged 55-75 years with COVID-19, enrolled during active disease. Both conserved end residues are part of each CDR3. Fields, in order: CDR3 length, D gene, clone size, V gene, J gene, CDR3 DNA, CDR3 protein. A D gene is named only where the DNA matches it firmly. Size is omitted from some rows. Given values are once, few, many or a class for expanded clones.

cdr3_length: 15; d_call: TRBD2; clone_size: NA; v_call: TRBV2; j_call: TRBJ2-3; cdr3_nt: TGTGCCAGCAGTGACCTCGCGGGGGGGGGAGATACGCAGTATTTT; cdr3_aa: CASSDLAGGGDTQYF
cdr3_length: 15; d_call: NA; clone_size: NA; v_call: TRBV18; j_call: TRBJ2-3; cdr3_nt: TGTGCCAGCTCACCCCAAGCCACAGGGCTGAATACGCAGTATTTT; cdr3_aa: CASSPQATGLNTQYF
cdr3_length: 15; d_call: TRBD1; clone_size: NA; v_call: TRBV28; j_call: TRBJ1-1; cdr3_nt: TGTGCCAGCAGTTGGGGACAGACTCGGAACACTGAAGCTTTCTTT; cdr3_aa: CASSWGQTRNTEAFF
cdr3_length: 16; d_call: TRBD1; clone_size: once; v_call: TRBV18; j_call: TRBJ1-4; cdr3_nt: TGTGCCAGCTCACTGGGAAAAGGGGGCTTTGGTGAAAAACTGTTTTTT; cdr3_aa: CASSLGKGGFGEKLFF
cdr3_length: 17; d_call: NA; clone_size: few; v_call: TRBV28; j_call: TRBJ1-6; cdr3_nt: TGTGCCAGCAGTCACCGCGGAGGGGACGCCTATAATTCACCCCTCCACTTT; cdr3_aa: CASSHRGGDAYNSPLHF
cdr3_length: 13; d_call: NA; clone_size: NA; v_call: TRBV7-8; j_call: TRBJ1-2; cdr3_nt: TGTGCCAGCAGCTTGCGGGTCGACTATGGCTACACCTTC; cdr3_aa: CASSLRVDYGYTF
cdr3_length: 16; d_call: TRBD1; clone_size: NA; v_call: TRBV24-1; j_call: TRBJ2-1; cdr3_nt: TGTGCCACCAGTGATTCGTGGGACAGGGAAGGCCATGAGCAGTTCTTC; cdr3_aa: CATSDSWDREGHEQFF
cdr3_length: 14; d_call: TRBD1; clone_size: NA; v_call: TRBV2; j_call: TRBJ1-5; cdr3_nt: TGTGCCAGCATTGAAGGACAGGGAGTTCAGCCCCAGCATTTT; cdr3_aa: CASIEGQGVQPQHF
cdr3_length: 16; d_call: TRBD2; clone_size: NA; v_call: TRBV6-5; j_call: TRBJ2-1; cdr3_nt: TGTGCCAGCAGTTACTCGGGACTAGCGGGCCACAATGAGCAGTTCTTC; cdr3_aa: CASSYSGLAGHNEQFF
cdr3_length: 13; d_call: NA; clone_size: NA; v_call: TRBV6-4; j_call: TRBJ1-5; cdr3_nt: TGTGCCAGCAGTGAAGGGAGAGGTCAGCCCCAGCATTTT; cdr3_aa: CASSEGRGQPQHF
cdr3_length: 14; d_call: TRBD1; clone_size: NA; v_call: TRBV6-5; j_call: TRBJ2-7; cdr3_nt: TGTGCCAGCAGTCATCGACAGGGGTTCTACGAGCAGTACTTC; cdr3_aa: CASSHRQGFYEQYF
cdr3_length: 13; d_call: NA; clone_size: NA; v_call: TRBV12-3/TRBV12-4; j_call: TRBJ2-3; cdr3_nt: TGTGCCAGCCAGGGTTATTTGGCAGATACGCAGTATTTT; cdr3_aa: CASQGYLADTQYF
cdr3_length: 15; d_call: NA; clone_size: NA; v_call: TRBV3-1/TRBV3-2; j_call: TRBJ1-1; cdr3_nt: TGTGCCAGCAGCCAAGTTGGGGCCGCGAACACTGAAGCTTTCTTT; cdr3_aa: CASSQVGAANTEAFF
cdr3_length: 13; d_call: NA; clone_size: NA; v_call: TRBV5-1; j_call: TRBJ1-1; cdr3_nt: TGCGCCAGCAGCTGGAACAGTTACACTGAAGCTTTCTTT; cdr3_aa: CASSWNSYTEAFF
cdr3_length: 17; d_call: TRBD1; clone_size: NA; v_call: TRBV19; j_call: TRBJ1-5; cdr3_nt: TGTGCCAGTAGTTCCGGACAGGGGAAAGGACACAATCAGCCCCAGCATTTT; cdr3_aa: CASSSGQGKGHNQPQHF
cdr3_length: 13; d_call: NA; clone_size: NA; v_call: TRBV28; j_call: TRBJ1-5; cdr3_nt: TGTGCCAGCAGTTTACTCGGGGGTCAGCCCCAGCATTTT; cdr3_aa: CASSLLGGQPQHF
cdr3_length: 14; d_call: NA; clone_size: NA; v_call: TRBV3-1/TRBV3-2; j_call: TRBJ2-1; cdr3_nt: TGTGCCAGCAGCCCTGGGAGCTCCTACAATGAGCAGTTCTTC; cdr3_aa: CASSPGSSYNEQFF
cdr3_length: 11; d_call: NA; clone_size: NA; v_call: TRBV30; j_call: TRBJ2-2; cdr3_nt: TGTGCCTGGAAGGGGCGGGGGGAGCTGTTTTTT; cdr3_aa: CAWKGRGELFF
cdr3_length: 14; d_call: NA; clone_size: NA; v_call: TRBV29-1; j_call: TRBJ2-1; cdr3_nt: TGCAGCGTTGACAGGTCGATCGACTACAATGAGCAGTTCTTC; cdr3_aa: CSVDRSIDYNEQFF
cdr3_length: 17; d_call: NA; clone_size: NA; v_call: TRBV3-1/TRBV3-2; j_call: TRBJ2-1; cdr3_nt: TGTGCCAGCAGCCAGATCGGCGGCCGTGGCCGTTACAATGAGCAGTTCTTC; cdr3_aa: CASSQIGGRGRYNEQFF